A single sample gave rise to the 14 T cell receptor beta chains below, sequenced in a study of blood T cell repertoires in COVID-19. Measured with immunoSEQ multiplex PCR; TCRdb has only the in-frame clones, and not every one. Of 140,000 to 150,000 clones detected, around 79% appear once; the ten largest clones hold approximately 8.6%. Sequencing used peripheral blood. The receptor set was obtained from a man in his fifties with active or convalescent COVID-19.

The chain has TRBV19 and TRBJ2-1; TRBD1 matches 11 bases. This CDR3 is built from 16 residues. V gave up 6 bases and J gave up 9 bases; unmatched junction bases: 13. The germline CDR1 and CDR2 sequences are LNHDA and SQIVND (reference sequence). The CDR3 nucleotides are TGTGCCAGTAGCTTAACCGGGACAGGGGGTTGGGGTGAGCAGTTCTTC. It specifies CASSLTGTGGWGEQFF. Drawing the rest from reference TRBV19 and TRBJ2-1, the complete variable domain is DGGITQSPKYLFRKEGQNVTLSCEQNLNHDAMYWYRQDPGQGLRLIYYSQIVNDFQKGDIAEGYSVSREKKESFPLTVTSAQKNPTAFYLCASSLTGTGGWGEQFFGPGTRLTVL.

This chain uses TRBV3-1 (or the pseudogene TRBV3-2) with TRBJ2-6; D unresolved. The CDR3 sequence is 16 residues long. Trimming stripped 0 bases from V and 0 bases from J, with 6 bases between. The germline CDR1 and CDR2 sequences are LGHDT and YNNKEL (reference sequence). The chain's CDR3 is CASSQDSGSGANVLTF. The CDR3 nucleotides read TGTGCCAGCAGCCAAGATAGTGGCTCTGGGGCCAACGTCCTGACTTTC.

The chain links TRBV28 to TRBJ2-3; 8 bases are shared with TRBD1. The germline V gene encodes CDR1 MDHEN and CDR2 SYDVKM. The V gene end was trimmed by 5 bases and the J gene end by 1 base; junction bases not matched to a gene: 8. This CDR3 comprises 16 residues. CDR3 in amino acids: CASSLPPGQGTDTQYF. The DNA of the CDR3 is TGTGCCAGCAGTCTTCCGCCGGGACAGGGCACAGATACGCAGTATTTT.

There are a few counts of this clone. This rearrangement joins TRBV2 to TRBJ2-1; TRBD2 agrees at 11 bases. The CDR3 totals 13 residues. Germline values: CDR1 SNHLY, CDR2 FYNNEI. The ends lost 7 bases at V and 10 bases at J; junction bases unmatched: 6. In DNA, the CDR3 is TGTGCCAGCACATTTATAGCGGGAGGGGAGCAGTTCTTC. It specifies CASTFIAGGEQFF.

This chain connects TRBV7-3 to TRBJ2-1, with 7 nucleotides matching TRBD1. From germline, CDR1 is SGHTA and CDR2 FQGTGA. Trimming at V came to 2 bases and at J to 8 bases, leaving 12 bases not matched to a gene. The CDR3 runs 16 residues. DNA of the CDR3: TGTGCCAGCAGCTTAGGAGGCAGGGGGTCCTCCGATGAGCAGTTCTTC. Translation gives CASSLGGRGSSDEQFF.

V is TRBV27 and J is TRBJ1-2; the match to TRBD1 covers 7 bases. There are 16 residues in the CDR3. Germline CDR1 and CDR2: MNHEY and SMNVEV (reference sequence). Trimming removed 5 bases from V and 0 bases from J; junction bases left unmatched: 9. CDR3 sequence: CASSPHRQGPNYGYTF. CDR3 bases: TGTGCCAGCAGTCCTCATCGACAGGGACCTAACTATGGCTACACCTTC.

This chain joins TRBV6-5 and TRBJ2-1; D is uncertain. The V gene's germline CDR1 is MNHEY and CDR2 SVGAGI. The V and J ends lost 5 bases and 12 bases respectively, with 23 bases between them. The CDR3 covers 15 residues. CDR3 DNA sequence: TGTGCCAGCAGTCCCCAGCCGGGTTTTCAAGTCGGGCAGTTCTTC. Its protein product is CASSPQPGFQVGQFF.

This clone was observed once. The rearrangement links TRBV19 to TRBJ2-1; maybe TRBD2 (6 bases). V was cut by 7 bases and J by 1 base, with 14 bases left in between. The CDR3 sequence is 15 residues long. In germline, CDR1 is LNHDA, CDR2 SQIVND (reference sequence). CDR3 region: CASMFGRDSYNEQFF. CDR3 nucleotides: TGTGCCAGTATGTTCGGGCGGGATTCCTACAATGAGCAGTTCTTC.

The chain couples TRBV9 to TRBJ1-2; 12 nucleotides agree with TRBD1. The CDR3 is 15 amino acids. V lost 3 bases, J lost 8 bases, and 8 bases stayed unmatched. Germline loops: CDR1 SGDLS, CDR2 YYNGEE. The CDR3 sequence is CASSAYRDRGRGYTF. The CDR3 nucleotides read TGTGCCAGCAGCGCATACCGGGACAGGGGGCGCGGCTACACCTTC.

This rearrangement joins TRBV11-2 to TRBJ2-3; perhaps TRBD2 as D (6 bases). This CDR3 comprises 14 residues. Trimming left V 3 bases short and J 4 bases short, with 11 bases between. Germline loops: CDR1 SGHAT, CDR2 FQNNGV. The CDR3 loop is CASSLSTSPDTQYF. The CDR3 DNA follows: TGTGCCAGCAGCTTGTCGACTAGTCCAGATACGCAGTATTTT.

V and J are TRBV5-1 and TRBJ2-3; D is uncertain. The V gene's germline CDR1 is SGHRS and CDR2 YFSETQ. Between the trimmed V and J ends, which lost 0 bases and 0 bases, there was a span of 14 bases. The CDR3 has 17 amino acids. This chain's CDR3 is CASSLEAAALSTDTQYF. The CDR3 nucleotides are TGCGCCAGCAGCTTGGAGGCGGCAGCCCTAAGCACAGATACGCAGTATTTT. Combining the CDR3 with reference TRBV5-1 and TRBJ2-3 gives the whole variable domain KAGVTQTPRYLIKTRGQQVTLSCSPISGHRSVSWYQQTPGQGLQFLFEYFSETQRNKGNFPGRFSGRQFSNSRSEMNVSTLELGDSALYLCASSLEAAALSTDTQYFGPGTRLTVL.

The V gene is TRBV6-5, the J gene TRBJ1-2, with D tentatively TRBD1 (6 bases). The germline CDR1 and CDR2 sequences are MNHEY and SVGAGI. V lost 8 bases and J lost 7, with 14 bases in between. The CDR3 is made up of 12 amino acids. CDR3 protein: CASGDTVGGYTF. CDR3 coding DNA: TGTGCCAGCGGGGACACCGTCGGTGGCTACACCTTC.

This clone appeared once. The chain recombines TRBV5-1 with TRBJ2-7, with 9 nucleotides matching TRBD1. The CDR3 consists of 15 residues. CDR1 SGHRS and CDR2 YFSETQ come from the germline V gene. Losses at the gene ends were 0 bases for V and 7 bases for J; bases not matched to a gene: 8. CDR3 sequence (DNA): TGCGCCAGCAGCTTGGTGGGGACAGGGAATAAAGAGCAGTACTTC. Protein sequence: CASSLVGTGNKEQYF.

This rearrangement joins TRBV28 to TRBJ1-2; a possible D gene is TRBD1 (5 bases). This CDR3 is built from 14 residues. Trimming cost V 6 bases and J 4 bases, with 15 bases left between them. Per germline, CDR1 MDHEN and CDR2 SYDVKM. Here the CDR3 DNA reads TGTGCCAGCAGCTCCGGGGGGTACGGCTATGGCTACACCTTC. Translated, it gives CASSSGGYGYGYTF.